This T cell receptor beta chain came from a study of tumor-infiltrating lymphocytes in primary liver carcinoma. Both blood RNA, taken from unsorted whole blood, and germline DNA were extracted. This CDR3 region has 13 residues. V was pared by 4 bases and J by 4 bases, with 10 bases between. Germline CDR1 MDHEN, CDR2 SYDVKM. This clonotype has a handful of counts. From 400 to 500 ng total RNA, TCR beta cDNA was generated with a primer in the constant region. Amplification in three nested multiplex PCR rounds with slightly modified ARM-PCR gave rise to TCR beta libraries. Each of the first two PCR rounds ran around 10 cycles with TRBV1-TRBV30 forward and C-beta reverse primers. TCRdb processed the multiplex PCR reads anew with MiXCR; each CDR3 protein has one entry. This sample has around 330,000 distinct CDR3 sequences, with more than 55% found just once.

This TCR was recovered from a woman in her 30s with primary liver carcinoma and hepatitis B virus infection. The chain carries TRBV28 and TRBJ2-5, with D maybe TRBD1 (5 bases). The sample comprised peripheral blood. CDR3: CASSSSRGETQYF. The CDR3 bases are TGTGCCAGCAGTTCGTCAAGGGGAGAGACCCAGTACTTC.